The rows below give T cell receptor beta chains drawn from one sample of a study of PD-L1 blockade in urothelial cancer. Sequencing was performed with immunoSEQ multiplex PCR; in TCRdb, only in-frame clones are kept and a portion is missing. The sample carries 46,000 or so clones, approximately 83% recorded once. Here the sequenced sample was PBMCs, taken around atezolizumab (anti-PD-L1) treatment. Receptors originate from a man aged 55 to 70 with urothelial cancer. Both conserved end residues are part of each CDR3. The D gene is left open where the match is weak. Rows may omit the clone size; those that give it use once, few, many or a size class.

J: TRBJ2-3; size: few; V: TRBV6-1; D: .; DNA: TGTGCCAGCAGTGATTGGGCCAGAAGCACAGATACGCAGTATTTT; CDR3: CASSDWARSTDTQYF
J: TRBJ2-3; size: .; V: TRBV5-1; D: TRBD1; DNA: TGCGCCAGCAGCTCCCCGACAGGGGGCAGATTAGATACGCAGTATTTT; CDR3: CASSSPTGGRLDTQYF
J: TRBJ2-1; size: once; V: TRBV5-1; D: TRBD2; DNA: TGCGCCAGCAGCCCTAGCGGGCCTTACAATGAGCAGTTCTTC; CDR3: CASSPSGPYNEQFF
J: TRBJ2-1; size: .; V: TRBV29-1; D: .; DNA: TGCAGCGGCGGGGTGGGGAATGAGCAGTTCTTC; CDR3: CSGGVGNEQFF
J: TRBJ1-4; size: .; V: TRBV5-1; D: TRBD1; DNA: TGCGCCAGCAGCGGGACAGGGGGCGCGACTGACAAACTGTTTTTT; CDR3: CASSGTGGATDKLFF
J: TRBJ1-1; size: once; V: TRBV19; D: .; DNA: TGTGCCAGTAGCCACGGGGGGAGGAACACTGAAGCTTTCTTT; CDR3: CASSHGGRNTEAFF
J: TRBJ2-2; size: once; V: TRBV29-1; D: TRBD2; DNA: TGCAGCGTTGAAGACGGGGGGGGCCGCGGCGGGGAGCTGTTTTTT; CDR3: CSVEDGGGRGGELFF
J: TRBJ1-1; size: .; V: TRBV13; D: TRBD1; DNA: TGTGCCAGCAGCATCTGGGACAGGGCGCCGAACACTGAAGCTTTCTTT; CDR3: CASSIWDRAPNTEAFF
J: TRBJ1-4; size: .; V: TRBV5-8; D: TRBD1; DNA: TGTGCCAGCAGCGGACCGGGACAGGTTGTAACTAATGAAAAACTGTTTTTT; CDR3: CASSGPGQVVTNEKLFF
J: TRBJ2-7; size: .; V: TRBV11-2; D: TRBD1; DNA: TGTGCCAGCAGGTATCCGGGACAGGGATCCTACGAGCAGTACTTC; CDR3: CASRYPGQGSYEQYF
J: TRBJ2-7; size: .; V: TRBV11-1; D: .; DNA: TGTGCCAGCAGCACCAGGGGCTACGAGCAGTACTTC; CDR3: CASSTRGYEQYF
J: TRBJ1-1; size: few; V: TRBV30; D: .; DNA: .; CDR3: CAWATGAPFF
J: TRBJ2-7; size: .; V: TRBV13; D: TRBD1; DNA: TGTGCCAGCAGCTTAGGGACAGGGATCCACGAGCAGTACTTC; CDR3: CASSLGTGIHEQYF
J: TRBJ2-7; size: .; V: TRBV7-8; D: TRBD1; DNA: TGTGCCAGCAGCCTGGGGGGACAGGCGATTTACGAGCAGTACTTC; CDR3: CASSLGGQAIYEQYF
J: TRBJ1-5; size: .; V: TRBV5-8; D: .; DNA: TGTGCCAGCAGCTTGGACAGAAACAATCAGCCCCAGCATTTT; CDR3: CASSLDRNNQPQHF
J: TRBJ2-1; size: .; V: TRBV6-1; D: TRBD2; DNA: TGTGCCAGCAGTGAGACTAGCGGGGGTTTCGATGAGCAGTTCTTC; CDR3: CASSETSGGFDEQFF
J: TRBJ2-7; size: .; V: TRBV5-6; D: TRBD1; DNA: TGTGCCAGCAGCTTGGGGTTAGGGGGCGGCTACGAGCAGTACTTC; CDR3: CASSLGLGGGYEQYF
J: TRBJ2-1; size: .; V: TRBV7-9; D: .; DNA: TGTGCCAGCAGCCACCGGGACACGGACCTCAATGAGCAGTTCTTC; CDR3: CASSHRDTDLNEQFF
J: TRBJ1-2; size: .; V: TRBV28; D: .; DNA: TGTGCCAGCAGTTTAGCGGACAGCATTTATGGCTACACCTTC; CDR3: CASSLADSIYGYTF
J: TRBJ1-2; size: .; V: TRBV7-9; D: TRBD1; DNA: TGTGCCAGCAGCTTAGGACAGGGTAGCTATGGCTACACCTTC; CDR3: CASSLGQGSYGYTF
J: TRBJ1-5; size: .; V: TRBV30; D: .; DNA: TGTGCCTGGACCCACACCTCCAATCAGCCCCAGCATTTT; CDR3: CAWTHTSNQPQHF
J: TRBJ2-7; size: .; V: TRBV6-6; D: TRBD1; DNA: TGTGCCAGCAGTCCAAGGGGGACAGGGATCGAGCAGTACTTC; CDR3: CASSPRGTGIEQYF
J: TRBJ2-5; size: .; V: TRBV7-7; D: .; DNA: TGTGCTAGCAGCTTAGTTCCAGGGAGGCAAGAGACCCAGTACTTC; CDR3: CASSLVPGRQETQYF
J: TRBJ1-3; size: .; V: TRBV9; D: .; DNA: TGTGCCAGCACCCCGAGCGTAGAGTGGCGGCAAAACACCATATATTTT; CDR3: CASTPSVEWRQNTIYF
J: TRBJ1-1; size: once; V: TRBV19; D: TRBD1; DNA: TGTGCCAGTAGTGACAGGGGGCAGGACACTGAAGCTTTCTTT; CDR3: CASSDRGQDTEAFF
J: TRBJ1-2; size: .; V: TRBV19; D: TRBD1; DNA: TGTGCCAGTAGACAGGGGGCAGAAGGGAACTATGGCTACACCTTC; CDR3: CASRQGAEGNYGYTF
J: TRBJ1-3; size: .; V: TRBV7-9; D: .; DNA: TGTGCCAGCAGCTTCAGAAGACAGTCGGAAGTCTCTGGAAACACCATATATTTT; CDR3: CASSFRRQSEVSGNTIYF
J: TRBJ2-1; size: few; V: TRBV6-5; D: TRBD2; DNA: TGTGCCAGCAGCCCCGGGACTAGGGCATACAATGAGCAGTTCTTC; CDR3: CASSPGTRAYNEQFF
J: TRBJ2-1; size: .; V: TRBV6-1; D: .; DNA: TGTGCCAGCAGTGTACAGGGTGATGCTTACAATGAGCAGTTCTTC; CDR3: CASSVQGDAYNEQFF
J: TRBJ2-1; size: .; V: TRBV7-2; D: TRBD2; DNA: TGTGCCAGCAGCTTAGAGCGAGCGGGGGGCAGCGGGGAGCAGTTCTTC; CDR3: CASSLERAGGSGEQFF
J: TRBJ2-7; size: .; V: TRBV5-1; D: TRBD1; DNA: TGCGCCAGCAGCTTGGCGACAGGGGGGACGGACGAGCAGTACTTC; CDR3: CASSLATGGTDEQYF
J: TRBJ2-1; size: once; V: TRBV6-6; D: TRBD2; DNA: TGTGCCAGCATCAGGACTAGCGGGGAGTTCGGGGGCGAGCAGTTCTTC; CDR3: CASIRTSGEFGGEQFF
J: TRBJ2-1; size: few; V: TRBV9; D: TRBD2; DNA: TGTGCCAGCAGCGCGGGGACTAGCGGGGGCGCAGTGCCTCGGTCCAATGAGCAGTTCTTC; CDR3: CASSAGTSGGAVPRSNEQFF
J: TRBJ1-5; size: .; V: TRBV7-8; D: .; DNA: TGTGCCAGCAGCTATTCGACAGGTCCGGAATCCCAGCATTTT; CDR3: CASSYSTGPESQHF
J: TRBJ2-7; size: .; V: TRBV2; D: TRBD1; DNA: TGTGCCAGCAGTGAATTGGTACAGGGGTACGAGCAGTACTTC; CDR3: CASSELVQGYEQYF
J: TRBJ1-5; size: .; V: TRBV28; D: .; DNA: TGTGCCAGCAGATTACAGGGTATCGATCAGCCCCAGCATTTT; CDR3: CASRLQGIDQPQHF
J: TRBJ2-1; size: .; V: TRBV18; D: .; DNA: TGTGCCAGCTCACCACTCCCCCGGGGTAGCGGAACATACAATGAGCAGTTCTTC; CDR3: CASSPLPRGSGTYNEQFF
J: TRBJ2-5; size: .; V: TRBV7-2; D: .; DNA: TGTGCCAGCAGTTTGTACCTCGAGACCCGGAGGGCCCAGTACTTC; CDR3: CASSLYLETRRAQYF
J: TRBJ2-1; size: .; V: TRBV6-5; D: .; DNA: TGTGCCAGCGGACGCGTGGGGCGTGAGCAGTTCTTC; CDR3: CASGRVGREQFF
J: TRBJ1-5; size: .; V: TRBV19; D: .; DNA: TGTGCCAGTAGGGTGACAGAAAGAGGCAATCAGCCCCAGCATTTT; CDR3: CASRVTERGNQPQHF
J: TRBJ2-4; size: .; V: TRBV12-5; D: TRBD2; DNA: TGTGCTAGTGGTTTGGTGTGGACTGGGGGGGGTTTAGCCAAAAACATTCAGTACTTC; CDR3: CASGLVWTGGGLAKNIQYF
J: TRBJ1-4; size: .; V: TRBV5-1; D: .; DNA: TGCGCCAGCAGGGACGGGAAGGCGAGTGAAAAACTGTTTTTT; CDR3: CASRDGKASEKLFF
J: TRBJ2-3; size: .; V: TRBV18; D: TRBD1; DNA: TGTGCCAGCTCAGAGGACAGGGGTAGCACAGATACGCAGTATTTT; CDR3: CASSEDRGSTDTQYF
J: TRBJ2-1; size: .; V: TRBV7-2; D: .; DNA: TGTGCCAGCAACAAGAGAGGTGAGCAGTTCTTC; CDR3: CASNKRGEQFF
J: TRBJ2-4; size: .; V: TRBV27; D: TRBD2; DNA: TGTGCCAGCAGTCCCCCGGGACTAGCGGGGGTCGGGAACATTCAGTACTTC; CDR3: CASSPPGLAGVGNIQYF
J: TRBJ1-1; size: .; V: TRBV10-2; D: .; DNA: TGCGCCAGCAGTGAGTCTAAGAGGGTTGAAGCTTTCTTT; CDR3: CASSESKRVEAFF
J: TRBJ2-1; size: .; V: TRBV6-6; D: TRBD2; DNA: TGTGCCAGCAGGCCAGGGACTAGCCATGAGCAGTTCTTC; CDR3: CASRPGTSHEQFF
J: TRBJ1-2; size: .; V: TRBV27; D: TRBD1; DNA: TGTGCCAGCAGAACCGGGACAGGGTTGAGGTATGGCTACACCTTC; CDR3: CASRTGTGLRYGYTF
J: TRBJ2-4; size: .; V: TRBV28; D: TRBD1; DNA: TGTGCCAGCAGTTTGGTTGGCAGGGGGAACATTCAGTACTTC; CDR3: CASSLVGRGNIQYF
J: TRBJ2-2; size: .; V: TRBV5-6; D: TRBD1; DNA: TGTGCCAGCAGCTTACCGGGCAGGGGGCCCGGGGAGCTGTTTTTT; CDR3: CASSLPGRGPGELFF
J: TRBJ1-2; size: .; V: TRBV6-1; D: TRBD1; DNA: TGTGCCAGCCAGCGACAGGGGACTGATGGCTACACCTTC; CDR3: CASQRQGTDGYTF
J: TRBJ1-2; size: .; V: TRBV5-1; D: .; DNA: TGCGCCAGCAGCTTGGACGGCGAGGTCTCTACCTATGGCTACACCTTC; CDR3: CASSLDGEVSTYGYTF
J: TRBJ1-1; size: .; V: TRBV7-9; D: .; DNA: TGTGCCAGCAGCTCCCGGGGGGAGGACACTGAAGCTTTCTTT; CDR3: CASSSRGEDTEAFF
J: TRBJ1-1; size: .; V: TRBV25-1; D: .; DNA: TGTGCCAGCACGGCACCCATGGGACTCGAAGCTTTCTTT; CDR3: CASTAPMGLEAFF
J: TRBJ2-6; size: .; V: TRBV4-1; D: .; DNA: TGCGCCAGCAGCCAAGTAATTAACTCTGGGGCCAACGTCCTGACTTTC; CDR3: CASSQVINSGANVLTF
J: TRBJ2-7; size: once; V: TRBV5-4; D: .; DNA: TGTGCCAGCAGCTGGGAGGGGGTAGGCTCCTACGAGCAGTACTTC; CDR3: CASSWEGVGSYEQYF
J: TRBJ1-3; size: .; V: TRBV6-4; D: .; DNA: TGTGCCAGCAGTGACGACGGGGGAAGGGGAAACACCATATATTTT; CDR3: CASSDDGGRGNTIYF